This T cell receptor beta chain was retrieved from a study of OX40 agonist ivuxolimab in advanced cancers. About the study: Hepatocellular carcinoma, melanoma, renal cell or head and neck cancer affected the dose-escalation patients. The study, taken as a whole, reports: Patients with a partial response at 0.1-3.0 mg/kg had among the lowest clonal expansion. Both blood CD4+ and CD8+ T cells showed clonal growth by week 6 at 0.1 to 3.0 mg/kg.

As for this clone: Its matching antigen is unknown.

The CDR3 runs to 15 residues. CDR1 MNHEY and CDR2 SMNVEV come from the germline V gene (reference sequence). Trimming left V 6 bases short and J 0 bases short, with 9 bases between. Data came from immunoSEQ multiplex PCR; TCRdb stores just in-frame clones and leaves some out. Among 87,000 or so clones, approximately 86% were seen once, and the ten largest hold roughly 3.8%. Sequencing was performed on CD4+ or CD8+ T cells sorted from blood, taken in a trial of the OX40 agonist ivuxolimab. The source is an adult with an advanced solid tumor such as melanoma, head and neck, liver or kidney cancer. The rearrangement links TRBV27 to TRBJ1-6; no clear D gene. The CDR3 spells CASSDGNSYNSPLHF. As DNA, the CDR3 is TGTGCCAGCAGCGACGGAAACTCCTATAATTCACCCCTCCACTTT.